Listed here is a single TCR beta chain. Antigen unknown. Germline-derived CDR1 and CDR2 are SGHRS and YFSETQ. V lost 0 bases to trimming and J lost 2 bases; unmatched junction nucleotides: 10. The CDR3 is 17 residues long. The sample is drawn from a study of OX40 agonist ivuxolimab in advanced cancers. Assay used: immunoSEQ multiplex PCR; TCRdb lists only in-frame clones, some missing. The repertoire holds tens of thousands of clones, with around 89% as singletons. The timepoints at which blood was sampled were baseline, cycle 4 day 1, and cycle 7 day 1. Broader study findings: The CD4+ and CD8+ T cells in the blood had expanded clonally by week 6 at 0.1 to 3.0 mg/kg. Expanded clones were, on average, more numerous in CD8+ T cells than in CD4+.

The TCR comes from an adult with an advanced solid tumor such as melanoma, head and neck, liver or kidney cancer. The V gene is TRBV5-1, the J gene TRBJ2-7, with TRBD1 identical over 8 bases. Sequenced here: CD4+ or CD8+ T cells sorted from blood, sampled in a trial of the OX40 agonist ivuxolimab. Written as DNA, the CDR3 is TGCGCCAGCAGCTTGGTCACCTCAGGGGGCACCCCCTACGAGCAGTACTTC. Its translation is CASSLVTSGGTPYEQYF.